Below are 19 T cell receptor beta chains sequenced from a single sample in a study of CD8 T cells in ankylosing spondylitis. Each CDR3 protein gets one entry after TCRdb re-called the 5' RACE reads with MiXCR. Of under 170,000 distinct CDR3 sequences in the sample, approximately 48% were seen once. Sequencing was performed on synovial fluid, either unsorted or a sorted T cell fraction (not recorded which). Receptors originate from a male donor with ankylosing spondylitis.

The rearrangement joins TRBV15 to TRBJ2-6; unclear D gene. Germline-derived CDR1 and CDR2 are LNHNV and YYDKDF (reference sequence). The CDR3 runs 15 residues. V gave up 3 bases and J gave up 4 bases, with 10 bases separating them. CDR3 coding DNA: TGTGCCACCAGCAGCACAGAGTCAGGGGCCAACGTCCTGACTTTC. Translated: CATSSTESGANVLTF. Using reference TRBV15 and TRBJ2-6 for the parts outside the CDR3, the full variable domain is DAMVIQNPRYQVTQFGKPVTLSCSQTLNHNVMYWYQQKSSQAPKLLFHYYDKDFNNEADTPDNFQSRRPNTSFCFLDIRSPGLGDTAMYLCATSSTESGANVLTFGAGSRLTVL.

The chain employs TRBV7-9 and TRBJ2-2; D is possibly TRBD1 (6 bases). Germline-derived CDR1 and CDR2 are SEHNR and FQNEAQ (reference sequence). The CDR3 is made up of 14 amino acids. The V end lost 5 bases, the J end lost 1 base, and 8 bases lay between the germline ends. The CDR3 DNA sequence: TGTGCCAGCAGCCGACAGGTGAACACCGGGGAGCTGTTTTTT. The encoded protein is CASSRQVNTGELFF. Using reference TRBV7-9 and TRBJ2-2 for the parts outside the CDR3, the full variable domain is DTGVSQNPRHKITKRGQNVTFRCDPISEHNRLYWYRQTLGQGPEFLTYFQNEAQLEKSRLLSDRFSAERPKGSFSTLEIQRTEQGDSAMYLCASSRQVNTGELFFGEGSRLTVL.

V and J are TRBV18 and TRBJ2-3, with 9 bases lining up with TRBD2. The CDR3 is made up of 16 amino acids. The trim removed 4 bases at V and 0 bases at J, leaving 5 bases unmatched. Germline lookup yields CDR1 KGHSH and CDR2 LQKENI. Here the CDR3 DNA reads TGTGCCAGCTCACTCCGACTAGCGGCGAGCACAGATACGCAGTATTTT. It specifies CASSLRLAASTDTQYF.

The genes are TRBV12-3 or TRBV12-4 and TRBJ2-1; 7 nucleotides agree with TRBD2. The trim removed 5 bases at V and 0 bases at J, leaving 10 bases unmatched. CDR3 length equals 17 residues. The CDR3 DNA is TGTGCCAGCAGTATCATTCGACGCGGGAGCTCCTACAATGAGCAGTTCTTC. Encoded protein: CASSIIRRGSSYNEQFF.

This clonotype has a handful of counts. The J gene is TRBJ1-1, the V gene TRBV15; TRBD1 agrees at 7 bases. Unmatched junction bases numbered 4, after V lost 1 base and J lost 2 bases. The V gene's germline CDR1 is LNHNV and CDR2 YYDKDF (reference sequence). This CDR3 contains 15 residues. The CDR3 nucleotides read TGTGCCACCAGCAGAGGCAGGGGGGGTAACACTGAAGCTTTCTTT. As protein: CATSRGRGGNTEAFF.

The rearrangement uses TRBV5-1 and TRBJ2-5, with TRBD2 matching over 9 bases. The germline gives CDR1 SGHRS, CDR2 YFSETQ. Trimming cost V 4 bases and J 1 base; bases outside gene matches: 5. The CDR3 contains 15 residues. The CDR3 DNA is TGCGCCAGCAGCGGACTTAGCGGGGGCCAAGAGACCCAGTACTTC. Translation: CASSGLSGGQETQYF.

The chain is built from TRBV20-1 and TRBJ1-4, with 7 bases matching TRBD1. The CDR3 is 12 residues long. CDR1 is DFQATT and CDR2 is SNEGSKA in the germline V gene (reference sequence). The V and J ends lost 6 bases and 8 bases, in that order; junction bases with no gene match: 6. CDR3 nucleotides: TGCAGTGCGGGGACAGTTCCCGAAAAACTGTTTTTT. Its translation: CSAGTVPEKLFF.

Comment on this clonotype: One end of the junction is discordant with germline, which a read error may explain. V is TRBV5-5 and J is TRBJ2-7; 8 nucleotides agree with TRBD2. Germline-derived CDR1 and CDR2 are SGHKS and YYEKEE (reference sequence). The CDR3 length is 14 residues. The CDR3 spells CASILVGRAIEQYF. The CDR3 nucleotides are TGTGCCAGCATCTTGGTCGGGAGGGCCATCGAGCAGTACTTC.

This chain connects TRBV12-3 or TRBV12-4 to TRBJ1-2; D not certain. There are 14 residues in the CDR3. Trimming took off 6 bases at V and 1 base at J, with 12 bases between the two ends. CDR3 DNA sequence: TGTGCCAGCAGGGTGACTCCGGATAACTATGGCTACACCTTC. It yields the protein CASRVTPDNYGYTF.

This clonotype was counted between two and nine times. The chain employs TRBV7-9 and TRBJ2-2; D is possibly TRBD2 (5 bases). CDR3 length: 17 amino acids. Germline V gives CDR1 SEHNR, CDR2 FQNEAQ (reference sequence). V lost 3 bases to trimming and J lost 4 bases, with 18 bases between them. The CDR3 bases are TGTGCCAGCAGCTTCCCCACGCCGGCGGGTGGCACCGGGGAGCTGTTTTTT. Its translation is CASSFPTPAGGTGELFF.

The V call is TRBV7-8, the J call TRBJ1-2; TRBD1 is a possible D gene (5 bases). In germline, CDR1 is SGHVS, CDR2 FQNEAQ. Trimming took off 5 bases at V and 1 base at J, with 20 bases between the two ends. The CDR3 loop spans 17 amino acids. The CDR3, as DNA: TGTGCCAGCAGCCCTTTACCCGACAGCTCGATTAACTATGGCTACACCTTC. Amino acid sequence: CASSPLPDSSINYGYTF. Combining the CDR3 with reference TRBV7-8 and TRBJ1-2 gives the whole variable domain GAGVSQSPRYKVAKRGQDVALRCDPISGHVSLFWYQQALGQGPEFLTYFQNEAQLDKSGLPSDRFFAERPEGSVSTLKIQRTQQEDSAVYLCASSPLPDSSINYGYTFGSGTRLTVV.

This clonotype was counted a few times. DNA of the CDR3: TGTGCCAGCAGCCGTCTCATACACTCTGGGGCCAACGTCCTGACTTTC. Translation: CASSRLIHSGANVLTF. V and J are TRBV13 and TRBJ2-6; D gene uncertain. CDR1 is PRHDT and CDR2 is FYEKMQ in the germline V gene (reference sequence). V was pared by 5 bases and J by 0 bases, with 11 bases between. The CDR3 extends over 16 amino acids. Based on the CDR3 plus reference TRBV13 and TRBJ2-6, the full variable domain is AAGVIQSPRHLIKEKRETATLKCYPIPRHDTVYWYQQGPGQDPQFLISFYEKMQSDKGSIPDRFSAQQFSDYHSELNMSSLELGDSALYFCASSRLIHSGANVLTFGAGSRLTVL.

CDR3 DNA sequence: TGTGCCACCAGCAGAGATTCCGTTCACGGGGAGCTGTTTTTT. As protein: CATSRDSVHGELFF. This rearrangement joins TRBV15 to TRBJ2-2; D is unresolved. Trimming removed 0 bases from V and 7 bases from J, with 9 bases in between. CDR1 is LNHNV, CDR2 YYDKDF, per germline (reference sequence). The CDR3 runs 14 residues. Full variable domain (outside the CDR3, taken from reference TRBV15 and TRBJ2-2): DAMVIQNPRYQVTQFGKPVTLSCSQTLNHNVMYWYQQKSSQAPKLLFHYYDKDFNNEADTPDNFQSRRPNTSFCFLDIRSPGLGDTAMYLCATSRDSVHGELFFGEGSRLTVL.

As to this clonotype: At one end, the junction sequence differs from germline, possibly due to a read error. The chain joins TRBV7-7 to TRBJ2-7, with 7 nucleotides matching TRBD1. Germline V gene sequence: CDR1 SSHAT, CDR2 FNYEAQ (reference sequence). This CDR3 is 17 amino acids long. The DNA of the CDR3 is TGTGCTAGCAGCTTAATTACCGGGACAGAAATCAACTACGAGCAGTACTTC. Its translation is CASSLITGTEINYEQYF.

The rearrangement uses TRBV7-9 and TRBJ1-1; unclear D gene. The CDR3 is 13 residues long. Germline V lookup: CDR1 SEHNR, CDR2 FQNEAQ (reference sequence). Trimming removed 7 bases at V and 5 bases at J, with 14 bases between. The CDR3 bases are TGTGCCAGCAAAGGCGGAGGGATAACTGAAGCTTTCTTT. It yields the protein CASKGGGITEAFF.

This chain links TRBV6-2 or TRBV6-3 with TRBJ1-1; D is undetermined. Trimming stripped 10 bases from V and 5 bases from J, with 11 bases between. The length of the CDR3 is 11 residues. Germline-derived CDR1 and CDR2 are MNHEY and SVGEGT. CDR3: CATSWGTEAFF. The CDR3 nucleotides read TGTGCCACCTCCTGGGGAACTGAAGCTTTCTTT.

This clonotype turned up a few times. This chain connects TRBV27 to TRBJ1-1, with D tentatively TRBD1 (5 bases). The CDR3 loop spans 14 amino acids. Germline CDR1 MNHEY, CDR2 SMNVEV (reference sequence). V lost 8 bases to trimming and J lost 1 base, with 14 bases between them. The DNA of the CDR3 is TGTGCCAGCGCTTCCGGGACTGCGAACACTGAAGCTTTCTTT. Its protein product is CASASGTANTEAFF.

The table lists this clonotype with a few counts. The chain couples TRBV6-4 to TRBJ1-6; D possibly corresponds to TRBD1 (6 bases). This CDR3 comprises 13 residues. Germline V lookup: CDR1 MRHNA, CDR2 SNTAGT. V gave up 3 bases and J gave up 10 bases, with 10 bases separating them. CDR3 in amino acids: CASSERGTSPLHF. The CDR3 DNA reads TGTGCCAGCAGTGAAAGGGGGACCTCACCCCTCCACTTT.

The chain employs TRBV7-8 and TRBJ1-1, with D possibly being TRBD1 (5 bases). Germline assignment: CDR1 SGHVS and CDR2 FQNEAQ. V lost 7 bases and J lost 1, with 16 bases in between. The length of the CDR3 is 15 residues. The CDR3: CASTTPPRENTEAFF. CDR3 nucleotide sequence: TGTGCCAGCACCACTCCCCCCAGGGAGAACACTGAAGCTTTCTTT. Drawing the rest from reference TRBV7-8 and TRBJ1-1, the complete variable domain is GAGVSQSPRYKVAKRGQDVALRCDPISGHVSLFWYQQALGQGPEFLTYFQNEAQLDKSGLPSDRFFAERPEGSVSTLKIQRTQQEDSAVYLCASTTPPRENTEAFFGQGTRLTVV.